A single sample is the source of the 11 T cell receptor beta chains below, sequenced in a study of shared clonotypes between healthy human individuals. Measured with immunoSEQ multiplex PCR; TCRdb has only the in-frame clones, and not every one. The sample has hundreds of thousands of clones; around 79% are singletons. The sequenced material came from PBMCs. These receptors all come from a woman in her thirties or forties in good health. Some clones in this sample may be carry-over from other donors' samples.

J is TRBJ2-7 and V is TRBV11-2; D not resolved. Trimming stripped 5 bases from V and 1 base from J, with 9 bases between. Germline lookup yields CDR1 SGHAT and CDR2 FQNNGV. The CDR3 loop spans 13 amino acids. The CDR3 nucleotides are TGTGCCAGCAGCCAAGGGTTTTCCTACGAGCAGTACTTC. This gives the protein CASSQGFSYEQYF.

The chain uses TRBV25-1 and TRBJ1-4; tentatively, D is TRBD1 (5 bases). Germline CDR1 MGHDK, CDR2 SYGVNS. Deletions cut 4 bases from V and 6 bases from J, with 9 bases between. This CDR3 region has 13 residues. DNA for the CDR3: TGTGCCAGCAGTGGCCTGGGGGATGAAAAACTGTTTTTT. It codes for CASSGLGDEKLFF.

The V gene is TRBV2, the J gene TRBJ2-5; 7 nucleotides match TRBD1. The J segment lost 9 bases and the V segment lost 6 bases, leaving 13 bases of the junction unmatched. The germline V gene has CDR1 SNHLY and CDR2 FYNNEI. The CDR3 spans 14 residues. CDR3 in DNA: TGTGCCAGCAGGGAACCGGGACCTCAGGGGGCCCAGTACTTC. Its protein is CASREPGPQGAQYF.

J is TRBJ2-1 and V is TRBV6-4; TRBD2 matches 8 bases. Germline V gives CDR1 MRHNA, CDR2 SNTAGT. V trimming: 3 bases; J trimming: 7 bases; junction bases outside the gene matches: 11. There are 16 residues in the CDR3. The CDR3 reads CASSEDGRAGGNEQFF. The CDR3 DNA reads TGTGCCAGCAGTGAGGACGGGAGGGCCGGGGGTAATGAGCAGTTCTTC.

In DNA, the CDR3 is TGTGCCAGCTCACCACCACCCCCAGCCGGTACGCAGTATTTT. This sequence encodes CASSPPPPAGTQYF. J is TRBJ2-3 and V is TRBV18; D gene ambiguous. The V end was cut by 0 bases, the J end by 8 bases, with 12 bases between. Germline CDR1 is KGHSH and CDR2 is LQKENI. CDR3 length: 14 residues.

At least ten counts were recorded for this clone. The chain carries TRBV7-9 and TRBJ1-5; D ambiguous. The ends were cut back, 3 bases at V and 4 bases at J, with 10 bases in the middle. The CDR3 contains 14 residues. From germline, CDR1 is SEHNR and CDR2 FQNEAQ (reference sequence). The CDR3 region has the DNA TGTGCCAGCAGCTTCCCCGGGGTAAATCAGCCCCAGCATTTT. It codes for CASSFPGVNQPQHF.

This sequence joins TRBV28 and TRBJ2-7; D is possibly TRBD2 (7 bases). Germline V CDR1 and CDR2: MDHEN, SYDVKM. The germline V and J ends were trimmed by 8 bases and 6 bases, with 17 bases remaining between them. This CDR3 region has 13 residues. The CDR3 spells CASGLVLGAEQYF. The CDR3 region has the DNA TGTGCCAGCGGACTAGTCTTGGGGGCCGAGCAGTACTTC.

The chain combines TRBV11-2 with TRBJ1-3; D is undetermined. Between the trimmed V and J ends, which lost 5 bases and 0 bases, there was a span of 8 bases. This CDR3 has 14 residues. Germline CDR1 reads SGHAT; CDR2 reads FQNNGV. The CDR3 region has the DNA TGTGCCAGCAGCCCCGGAACCTCTGGAAACACCATATATTTT. Encoded protein: CASSPGTSGNTIYF.

A word on this clone: The same CDR3 is also encoded by other DNA sequences in this sample. The V and J genes are TRBV2 and TRBJ2-3; no clear D. The CDR3 covers 11 residues. The germline V gene encodes CDR1 SNHLY and CDR2 FYNNEI. V lost 4 bases and J 4 bases, leaving 3 bases between the germline ends. The CDR3 coding sequence is TGTGCCAGCAGTGTAGCAGATACGCAGTATTTT. Translating gives CASSVADTQYF. Full variable domain (rest looked up from reference TRBV2 and TRBJ2-3): EPEVTQTPSHQVTQMGQEVILRCVPISNHLYFYWYRQILGQKVEFLVSFYNNEISEKSEIFDDQFSVERPDGSNFTLKIRSTKLEDSAMYFCASSVADTQYFGPGTRLTVL.

The J gene is TRBJ2-4, the V gene TRBV19, with TRBD1 matching over 8 bases. The germline gives CDR1 LNHDA, CDR2 SQIVND (reference sequence). The V segment lost 5 bases and the J segment 2 bases; nucleotides outside the gene matches: 5. This CDR3 is 15 amino acids long. As DNA, the CDR3 is TGTGCCAGTAGTCCACGACAGGGGTCCAAAAACATTCAGTACTTC. Translating it yields CASSPRQGSKNIQYF. The complete variable domain, with remaining parts taken from reference TRBV19 and TRBJ2-4, reads DGGITQSPKYLFRKEGQNVTLSCEQNLNHDAMYWYRQDPGQGLRLIYYSQIVNDFQKGDIAEGYSVSREKKESFPLTVTSAQKNPTAFYLCASSPRQGSKNIQYFGAGTRLSVL.

The chain joins TRBV5-1 to TRBJ1-4; TRBD1 matches at 8 bases. The CDR3 sequence is 15 residues long. Germline trimming cut 0 bases from V and 6 bases from J; bases unmatched to any gene: 4. Germline assignment: CDR1 SGHRS and CDR2 YFSETQ. The CDR3 loop reads CASSLEGRGHEKLFF. The CDR3, as DNA: TGCGCCAGCAGCTTGGAGGGCAGGGGGCATGAAAAACTGTTTTTT.